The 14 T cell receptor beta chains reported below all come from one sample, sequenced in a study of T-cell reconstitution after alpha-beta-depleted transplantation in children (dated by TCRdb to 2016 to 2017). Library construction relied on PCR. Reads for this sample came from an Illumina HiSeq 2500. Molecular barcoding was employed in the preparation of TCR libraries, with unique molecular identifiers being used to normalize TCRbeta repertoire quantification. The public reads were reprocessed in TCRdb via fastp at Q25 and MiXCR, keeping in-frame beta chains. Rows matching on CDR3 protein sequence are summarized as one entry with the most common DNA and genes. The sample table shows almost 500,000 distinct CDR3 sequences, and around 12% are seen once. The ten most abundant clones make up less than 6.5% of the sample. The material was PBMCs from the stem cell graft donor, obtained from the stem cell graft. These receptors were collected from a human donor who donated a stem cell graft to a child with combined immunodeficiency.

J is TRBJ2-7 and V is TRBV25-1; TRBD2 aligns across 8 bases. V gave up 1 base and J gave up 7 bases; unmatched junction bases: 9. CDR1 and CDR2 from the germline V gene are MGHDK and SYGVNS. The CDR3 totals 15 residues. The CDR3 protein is CASSELGSGMGEQYF. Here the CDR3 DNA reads TGTGCCAGCAGTGAATTGGGTAGCGGGATGGGGGAGCAGTACTTC.

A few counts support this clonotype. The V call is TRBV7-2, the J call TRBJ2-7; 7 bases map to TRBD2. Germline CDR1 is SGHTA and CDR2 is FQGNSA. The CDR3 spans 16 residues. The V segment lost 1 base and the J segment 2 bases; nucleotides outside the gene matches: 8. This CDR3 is CASSLGGRGVTYEQYF. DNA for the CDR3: TGTGCCAGCAGCTTAGGGGGGAGGGGTGTAACCTACGAGCAGTACTTC.

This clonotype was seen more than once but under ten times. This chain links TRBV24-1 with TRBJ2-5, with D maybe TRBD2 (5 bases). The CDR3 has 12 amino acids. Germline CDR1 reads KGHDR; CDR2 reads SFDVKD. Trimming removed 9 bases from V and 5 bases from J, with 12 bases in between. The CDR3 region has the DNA TGTGCCACCGCTTCCGGGGATGAGACCCAGTACTTC. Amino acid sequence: CATASGDETQYF.

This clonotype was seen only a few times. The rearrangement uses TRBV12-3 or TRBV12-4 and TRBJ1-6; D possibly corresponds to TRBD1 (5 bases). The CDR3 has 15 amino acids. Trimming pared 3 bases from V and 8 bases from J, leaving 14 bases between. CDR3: CASSLYGDPYSPLHF. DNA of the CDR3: TGTGCCAGCAGTTTGTACGGGGACCCCTATTCACCCCTCCACTTT.

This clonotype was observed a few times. CDR3 DNA sequence: TGTGCCAGCAGCCAACGGTGGGGAAGCGAGCAGTACTTC. This encodes CASSQRWGSEQYF. J is TRBJ2-7 and V is TRBV12-3 or TRBV12-4; D gene unclear. The V and J ends lost 6 bases and 6 bases respectively, with 15 bases between them. CDR3 length: 13 residues.

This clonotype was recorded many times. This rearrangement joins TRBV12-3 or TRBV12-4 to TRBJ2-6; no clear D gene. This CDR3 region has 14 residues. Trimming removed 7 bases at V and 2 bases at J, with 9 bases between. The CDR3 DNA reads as TGTGCCAGCATGACACTGGCTGGGGCCAACGTCCTGACTTTC. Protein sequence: CASMTLAGANVLTF.

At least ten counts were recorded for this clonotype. CDR3 sequence reads: CASSSDRVSADTQYF. Written as DNA, the CDR3 is TGTGCCAGCAGTTCTGACAGGGTATCGGCAGATACGCAGTATTTT. The V and J genes are TRBV28 and TRBJ2-3; the match to TRBD1 covers 7 bases. J was trimmed by 4 bases and V by 4 bases; bases with no gene match: 8. This CDR3 is built from 15 residues. Germline CDR1 and CDR2: MDHEN and SYDVKM.

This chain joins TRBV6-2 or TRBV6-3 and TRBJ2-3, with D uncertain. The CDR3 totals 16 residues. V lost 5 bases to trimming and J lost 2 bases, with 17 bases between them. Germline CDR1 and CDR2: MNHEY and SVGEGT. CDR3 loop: CASSTPLGLYTDTQYF. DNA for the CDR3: TGTGCCAGCAGTACCCCTCTGGGGTTGTACACAGATACGCAGTATTTT.

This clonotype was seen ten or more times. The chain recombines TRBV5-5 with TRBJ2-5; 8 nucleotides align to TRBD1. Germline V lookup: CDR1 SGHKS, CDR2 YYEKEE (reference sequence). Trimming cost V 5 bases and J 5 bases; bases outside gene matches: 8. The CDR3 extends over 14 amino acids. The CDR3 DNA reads TGTGCCAGCAGTCTGGACAGGGCGGTTGAGACCCAGTACTTC. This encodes CASSLDRAVETQYF.

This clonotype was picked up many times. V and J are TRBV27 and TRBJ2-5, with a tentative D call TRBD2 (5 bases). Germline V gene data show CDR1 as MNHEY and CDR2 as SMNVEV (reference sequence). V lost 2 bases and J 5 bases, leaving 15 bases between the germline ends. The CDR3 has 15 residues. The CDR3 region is CASSLGVLAGETQYF. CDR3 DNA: TGTGCCAGCAGTTTAGGCGTCCTAGCCGGTGAGACCCAGTACTTC.

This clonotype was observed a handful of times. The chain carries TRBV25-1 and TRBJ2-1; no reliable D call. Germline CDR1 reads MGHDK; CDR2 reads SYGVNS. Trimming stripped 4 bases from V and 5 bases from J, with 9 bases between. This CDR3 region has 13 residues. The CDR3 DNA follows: TGTGCCAGCAGTGCGGACCGGGACAATGAGCAGTTCTTC. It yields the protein CASSADRDNEQFF.

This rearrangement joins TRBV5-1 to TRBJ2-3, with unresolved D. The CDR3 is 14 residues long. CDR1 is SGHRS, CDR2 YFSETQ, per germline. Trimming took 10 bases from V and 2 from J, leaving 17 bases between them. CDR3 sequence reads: CASRPRQHTDTQYF. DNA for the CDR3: TGCGCCTCCAGGCCCCGGCAACACACAGATACGCAGTATTTT. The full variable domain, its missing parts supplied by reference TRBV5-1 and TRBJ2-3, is KAGVTQTPRYLIKTRGQQVTLSCSPISGHRSVSWYQQTPGQGLQFLFEYFSETQRNKGNFPGRFSGRQFSNSRSEMNVSTLELGDSALYLCASRPRQHTDTQYFGPGTRLTVL.

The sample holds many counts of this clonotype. CDR3 sequence (DNA): TGCAGCGTTTACTCAGGGTCGGGTCAAGAGACCCAGTACTTC. This encodes CSVYSGSGQETQYF. J is TRBJ2-5 and V is TRBV29-1, with D possibly TRBD1 on 5 matching bases. The V gene's germline CDR1 is SQVTM and CDR2 ANQGSEA. The CDR3 is 14 residues long. Trimming removed 5 bases from V and 2 bases from J, with 15 bases in between. Variable domain in full (rest from reference TRBV29-1 and TRBJ2-5): SAVISQKPSRDICQRGTSLTIQCQVDSQVTMMFWYRQQPGQSLTLIATANQGSEATYESGFVIDKFPISRPNLTFSTLTVSNMSPEDSSIYLCSVYSGSGQETQYFGPGTRLLVL.

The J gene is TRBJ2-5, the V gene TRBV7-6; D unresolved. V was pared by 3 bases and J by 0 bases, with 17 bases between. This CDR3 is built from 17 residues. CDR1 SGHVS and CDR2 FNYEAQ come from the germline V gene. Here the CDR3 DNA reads TGTGCCAGCAGCTTTTATTCTCATCCGGAATACCAAGAGACCCAGTACTTC. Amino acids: CASSFYSHPEYQETQYF.